Sequencing of this TCR beta chain was carried out in a study of regulatory T cells in long-lasting Graves disease. There are many counts of this clonotype. Its antigen is not known. Arm-PCR with iRepertoire HTBI primers amplified the CDR3 regions for these TCR beta libraries. In TCRdb, the multiplex PCR reads were re-called with MiXCR into one record per CDR3 protein. Among approximately 270,000 distinct CDR3 sequences listed, 15% to 20% were seen once. Regarding the study as a whole: Persistent patients had a count of shared public clonotypes (about 2,700) that exceeded that of new patients (approximately 1,000).

Time point given: newly diagnosed GD, antithyroid drugs for less than 3 months. Following extraction of RNA from PBMCs, that RNA was used to make the TCR library. V lost 6 bases to trimming and J lost 2 bases; unmatched junction nucleotides: 6. Germline loops: CDR1 KGHSH, CDR2 LQKENI. This CDR3 has 15 residues. Another study also made use of these data, one on T cells in Graves' hyperthyroidism and ophthalmopathy. That source notes: First-round RT-PCR of the TCR CDR3 relied on the HTBI primer set.

This chain joins TRBV18 and TRBJ2-2; TRBD1 aligns across 7 bases. The origin of this receptor is a woman aged 25 to 39 with Graves disease. The sample consisted of peripheral blood mononuclear cells (PBMCs), taken at new diagnosis, from a patient treated with antithyroid drugs. The CDR3 protein is CASSSGTVNTGELFF. The DNA for the CDR3 is TGTGCCAGCTCTTCCGGGACAGTAAACACCGGGGAGCTGTTTTTT.